The 32 T cell receptor beta chains listed next were all sequenced from one sample in a study of CD8+CD57+ T cells in acquired aplastic anemia. Genomic DNA acted as the template from which TCR beta VDJ combination and CDR3 sequence profiling were carried out. TCRdb itself ran the reads through MiXCR, one entry per CDR3 protein. The sample includes more than 250,000 distinct CDR3 sequences, around 82% of them seen just once. Only patients with CD8+CD57+ cell expansion on flow cytometry were chosen for sequencing. Sequencing input: sorted CD4+, CD8+, or CD8+CD57+ T cells (not recorded which) from PBMCs. Every receptor here comes from a human donor with aplastic anemia.

This chain connects TRBV7-8 to TRBJ2-2; no reliable D call. Deletions cut 5 bases from V and 4 bases from J, with 11 bases between. This CDR3 has 14 amino acids. Germline V lookup: CDR1 SGHVS, CDR2 FQNEAQ. The CDR3 coding sequence is TGTGCCAGCAGCAGAGCGCTGGGCACCGGGGAGCTGTTTTTT. Protein sequence: CASSRALGTGELFF.

In the case of this clonotype: One junction end does not reproduce the germline sequence, and a read error may be involved. This chain links TRBV25-1 with TRBJ2-6; possibly TRBD1 for D (5 bases). Germline assignment: CDR1 MGHDK and CDR2 SYGVNS. The CDR3 extends over 14 amino acids. The CDR3 DNA reads TGTGCCAGCAGTGGACAGCACTTTTCGAACACTGAAGCTTTC. Translating gives CASSGQHFSNTEAF.

The chain combines TRBV2 with TRBJ1-4; D is perhaps TRBD1 (6 bases). The CDR3 is made up of 15 amino acids. V gave up 2 bases and J gave up 3 bases, with 10 bases separating them. From germline, CDR1 is SNHLY and CDR2 FYNNEI. DNA for the CDR3: TGTGCCAGCAGTGAACAGGGGAAGGCTAATGAAAAACTGTTTTTT. Translated: CASSEQGKANEKLFF.

The CDR3, as DNA: TGTGCCAGCAGCTTAGCGGGAGGGCCCGAAAATACGCAGTATTTT. Translation gives CASSLAGGPENTQYF. This sequence joins TRBV7-8 and TRBJ2-3; 7 nucleotides match TRBD2. Germline V gene lookup returns CDR1 SGHVS and CDR2 FQNEAQ. The ends lost 0 bases at V and 7 bases at J; junction bases unmatched: 7. The CDR3 extends over 15 amino acids.

This chain links TRBV9 with TRBJ2-6; unclear D gene. The CDR3 covers 16 residues. The V end was cut by 0 bases, the J end by 15 bases, with 22 bases between. Germline CDR1 SGDLS, CDR2 YYNGEE. The CDR3 DNA sequence: TGTGCCAGCAGCGTAGGGTCGGATAAGCAGGCCTTTGGCCTGACTTTC. It codes for CASSVGSDKQAFGLTF.

Remarks on this clonotype: Germline and junction disagree at one end, which may indicate a read error. This chain uses TRBV2 with TRBJ1-5; tentative D call: TRBD1 (6 bases). The CDR3 runs 15 residues. Germline V gene sequence: CDR1 SNHLY, CDR2 FYNNEI. CDR3 region: CASGVGGAEKQPQHF. The CDR3 DNA reads as TGTGCCAGCGGCGTCGGGGGCGCCGAAAAGCAGCCTCAGCATTTT.

On this clonotype itself: Germline is not matched at one junction end, which may reflect a read error. The CDR3 DNA follows: TGTGCCAGCAGCTTTGCGGCCAGAGCGGGTAAGACCCAGTACTTC. This codes for CASSFAARAGKTQYF. This chain links TRBV5-1 with TRBJ2-5; perhaps TRBD2 as D (6 bases). Germline CDR1 and CDR2: SGHRS and YFSETQ. The CDR3 consists of 15 residues.

In this sample, this clonotype turned up a few times. The DNA of the CDR3 is TGTGCCAGTAGTATAGCTAGAGGTGCCTACACTGAGTATTTT. This gives the protein CASSIARGAYTEYF. V gene TRBV19 combines with J gene TRBJ2-3; no clear D. Germline assignment: CDR1 LNHDA and CDR2 SQIVND (reference sequence). There are 14 residues in the CDR3. Trimming took off 1 base at V and 13 bases at J, with 18 bases between the two ends.

The chain recombines TRBV5-6 with TRBJ1-5; D uncertain. The CDR3 length is 14 residues. The V and J ends lost 0 bases and 0 bases respectively, with 4 bases between them. CDR1 is SGHDT, CDR2 YYEEEE, per germline. The CDR3 sequence: CASSLANSNQPQHF. The CDR3 nucleotides read TGTGCCAGCAGCTTGGCTAATAGCAATCAGCCCCAGCATTTT.

The table lists this clonotype with a few counts. This rearrangement joins TRBV7-8 to TRBJ1-1, with 7 nucleotides matching TRBD1. The ends lost 0 bases at V and 8 bases at J; junction bases unmatched: 6. Per germline, CDR1 SGHVS and CDR2 FQNEAQ. This CDR3 region has 14 residues. The CDR3 spells CASSLAGEQGEAFF. The DNA of the CDR3 is TGTGCCAGCAGCTTAGCGGGGGAACAGGGGGAAGCTTTCTTT.

With respect to this clonotype: Its ends do not fully match the called genes, so a read error is possible. The chain has TRBV19 and TRBJ2-1, with 9 positions matching TRBD2. The CDR3 sequence is 15 residues long. Germline-derived CDR1 and CDR2 are LNHDA and SQIVND (reference sequence). CDR3 nucleotides: TGTGCCAGTAGTATAGCTAGCGGGACCTACATCAAGGGGTACTTC. It codes for CASSIASGTYIKGYF.

This clonotype was observed a few times. The chain is built from TRBV19 and TRBJ2-3; D is unresolved. Judging by the DNA end, TRBJ1-5 fits better; the J call may be wrong. The V gene's germline CDR1 is LNHDA and CDR2 SQIVND (reference sequence). The CDR3 has 14 amino acids. The CDR3 here is CASSLAGGPDTQHF. The CDR3 coding sequence is TGTGCCAGTAGCTTAGCGGGCGGTCCCGACACGCAGCATTTT.

Concerning this clonotype itself: Its ends do not fully match the called genes, so a read error is possible. The V call is TRBV7-9, the J call TRBJ2-1, with D possibly matching TRBD2 (6 bases). Germline values: CDR1 SEHNR, CDR2 FQNEAQ (reference sequence). The CDR3 sequence is 16 residues long. The CDR3, as DNA: TGTGCCAGCAGCTCATCGAGGAGGGGCTCCTACGATGAGCAGTTCTTC. Encoded protein: CASSSSRRGSYDEQFF.

About this clonotype: Here the CDR3 omits its conserved ending phenylalanine or tryptophan, so a read error is the likely source. The limits of the CDR3 on the DNA are not certain, so only TCRdb's listed CDR3 is given. CDR3 in amino acids: CASSNRSLETPYI. The J gene is TRBJ2-2, the V gene TRBV7-3; the table's D call, TRBD1, was not checked against the DNA. The germline gives CDR1 SGHTA, CDR2 FQGTGA. The CDR3 length equals 13 residues, ends included.

The chain recombines TRBV11-3 with TRBJ2-4, with D perhaps matching TRBD1 (5 bases). The CDR3 sequence is 12 residues long. The ends were cut back, 8 bases at V and 10 bases at J, with 15 bases in the middle. The germline V gene encodes CDR1 SGHNT and CDR2 YENEEA. The CDR3 DNA reads TGTGCCAGCGGAGTAGATCGGACAATTCAGTACTTC. Translation gives CASGVDRTIQYF.

The chain carries TRBV2 and TRBJ1-1, with D uncertain. This CDR3 is 14 amino acids long. Germline V lookup: CDR1 SNHLY, CDR2 FYNNEI. Trimming left V 5 bases short and J 14 bases short, with 24 bases between. The DNA for the CDR3 is TGTGCCAGCAGTCTCCCCGAGGGCAACACTGAGCAGTTCTTT. Amino acids: CASSLPEGNTEQFF.

The chain combines TRBV7-2 with TRBJ2-7; D perhaps matches TRBD2 (5 bases). The CDR3 contains 14 residues. CDR1 and CDR2 from the germline V gene are SGHTA and FQGNSA. CDR3 region: CASSLGAGVTDTQV. The DNA for the CDR3 is TGTGCCAGCAGCTTAGGTGCGGGCGTCACAGATACGCAGGTC.

The V gene is TRBV25-1, the J gene TRBJ1-5, with a tentative D call TRBD1 (6 bases). The germline V and J ends were trimmed by 4 bases and 1 base, with 11 bases remaining between them. The CDR3 totals 15 residues. Looked up from germline, CDR1 is MGHDK and CDR2 is SYGVNS. The CDR3: CASSATGSSNQPQHF. For the CDR3, the DNA is TGTGCCAGCAGTGCAACAGGGAGCAGCAATCAGCCCCAGCATTTT. Variable domain in full (rest from reference TRBV25-1 and TRBJ1-5): EADIYQTPRYLVIGTGKKITLECSQTMGHDKMYWYQQDPGMELHLIHYSYGVNSTEKGDLSSESTVSRIRTEHFPLTLESARPSHTSQYLCASSATGSSNQPQHFGDGTRLSIL.

As to this clonotype: The conserved phenylalanine or tryptophan is not found at the CDR3 terminus, so this likely reflects a read error. Because the CDR3's place on the DNA is in doubt, the DNA is left out and the CDR3 is given as listed by TCRdb. CDR3: CASSLAGIPDTQYC. The V gene is TRBV7-8, the J gene TRBJ2-3. The CDR3 length equals 14 residues, ends included. Germline V lookup: CDR1 SGHVS, CDR2 FQNEAQ.

In the case of this clonotype: A junction end diverges from the germline sequence, so it may reflect a read error. The CDR3 loop is CASSRQASPVAQCF. The DNA for the CDR3 is TGTGCCAGCAGCAGACAGGCCAGTCCCGTTGCGCAGTGTTTT. The gene calls are TRBV7-3 and TRBJ2-3, with D perhaps matching TRBD1 (6 bases). The CDR3 contains 14 residues. The germline V gene encodes CDR1 SGHTA and CDR2 FQGTGA.

This clonotype was seen more than once but under ten times. The chain has TRBV7-2 and TRBJ2-1; D unclear. Trimming took 0 bases from V and 4 from J, leaving 4 bases between them. Germline CDR1 reads SGHTA; CDR2 reads FQGNSA. This CDR3 has 13 residues. CDR3 bases: TGTGCCAGCAGCTTAGCGTATTACAATGAGCAGTTCTTC. Amino acid sequence: CASSLAYYNEQFF.

Concerning this clonotype: Sequence at one end of the junction differs from germline and may be a read error. The chain is built from TRBV9 and TRBJ2-3; 7 nucleotides align to TRBD1. The CDR3 has 14 residues. Germline CDR1 reads SGDLS; CDR2 reads YYNGEE. CDR3 protein: CASSLGGGPDQEDF. The CDR3 DNA is TGTGCCAGCAGCTTAGGGGGCGGTCCCGATCAGGAGGATTTT.

J is TRBJ2-1 and V is TRBV24-1; a possible D gene is TRBD1 (5 bases). The CDR3 length is 14 residues. V was cut by 3 bases and J by 6 bases, with 11 bases left in between. CDR1 is KGHDR and CDR2 is SFDVKD in the germline V gene. CDR3 sequence: CATSDPRTGNEQFF. The CDR3 DNA is TGTGCCACCAGTGATCCTCGTACAGGCAATGAGCAGTTCTTC.

On this clonotype: Relative to the germline gene, one junction end is altered; a read error may explain this. The chain employs TRBV7-2 and TRBJ1-4, with D uncertain. This CDR3 has 15 residues. From germline, CDR1 is SGHTA and CDR2 FQGNSA. The CDR3 is CASSSRVAANEQLFF. The CDR3 bases are TGTGCCAGCAGCTCCCGGGTCGCAGCCAATGAACAACTGTTTTTT.

This clonotype has just a few counts. The chain links TRBV7-2 to TRBJ1-1; 8 nucleotides align to TRBD1. V was clipped by 3 bases and J by 11 bases; unmatched bases: 14. The CDR3 has 15 amino acids. CDR1 is SGHTA, CDR2 FQGNSA, per germline. The CDR3, as DNA: TGTGCCAGCAGCTTGGCAGGGGGCGCCGACAATGGCGCTTTCTTT. Protein sequence: CASSLAGGADNGAFF.

As for this clonotype: One end of the junction varies from germline; a read error may be responsible. The chain employs TRBV7-9 and TRBJ2-3; D possibly corresponds to TRBD2 (5 bases). Germline-derived CDR1 and CDR2 are SEHNR and FQNEAQ (reference sequence). The CDR3 spans 14 residues. The CDR3 spells CASTLVPGELIHGF. As DNA, the CDR3 is TGTGCCAGCACCTTAGTACCCGGGGAGCTGATTCATGGATTT.

Details on this clonotype: The junction departs from germline at one end; a sequencing error may be responsible. This sequence joins TRBV7-2 and TRBJ2-3; D not certain. Germline V gene sequence: CDR1 SGHTA, CDR2 FQGNSA. This CDR3 comprises 14 residues. The CDR3 region has the DNA TGTGCCAGCAGCTTATACACCGGTATAGGCAATCAGCCCTTT. Its protein product is CASSLYTGIGNQPF.

Comments on this clonotype: The junction does not match germline at one end; this may be a read error. This rearrangement joins TRBV2 to TRBJ2-7, with 7 bases matching TRBD1. Germline CDR1 SNHLY, CDR2 FYNNEI. CDR3 length: 13 amino acids. The CDR3 protein is CASSPGQLIFGRF. The CDR3 DNA sequence: TGTGCCAGCAGTCCGGGACAGCTTATCTTTGGCCGTTTC.

This chain links TRBV2 with TRBJ2-3; perhaps TRBD2 as D (6 bases). The germline V gene has CDR1 SNHLY and CDR2 FYNNEI. This CDR3 is 15 amino acids long. The V end was cut by 8 bases, the J end by 9 bases, with 24 bases between. CDR3 coding DNA: TGTGCCAGCGGCCCCGTTGGCGGGATCGAGGAGACGCAGTATTTT. Translating gives CASGPVGGIEETQYF.

Notes on this clonotype: One junction end disagrees with the germline gene, perhaps due to a read error. The chain couples TRBV5-1 to TRBJ2-3; D is unclear. CDR3 length equals 15 residues. Germline loops: CDR1 SGHRS, CDR2 YFSETQ. The CDR3 nucleotides read TGTGCCAGCAGCCAAGCTGACAATCTCGGAGATACGCAGTATTTT. It translates to CASSQADNLGDTQYF.

The chain links TRBV11-3 to TRBJ1-5, with TRBD1 as a possible D gene (5 bases). The CDR3 spans 14 residues. Germline-derived CDR1 and CDR2 are SGHNT and YENEEA. V was shortened by 5 bases and J by 4 bases, with 12 bases between the two germline ends. In DNA, the CDR3 is TGTGCCAGCAGCGAGGGGTGTGGGAATCAGCCCCAGCATTTT. It codes for CASSEGCGNQPQHF.

The chain combines TRBV6-2 or TRBV6-3 with TRBJ1-2; D may be TRBD1 (6 bases). Trimming shortened V by 1 base and J by 1 base, and 16 bases separated the two germline ends. There are 17 residues in the CDR3. Germline V gene data show CDR1 as MNHEY and CDR2 as SVGEGT. DNA for the CDR3: TGTGCCAGCAGTTACTTCTCCGGGGGCCAGGATAACTATGGCTACACCTTC. Translation: CASSYFSGGQDNYGYTF.